This paragraph covers one T cell receptor (beta chain) sequence. Its matching antigen is unknown. This sample's time point: week 5, during vaccination. Topical imiquimod was applied with each vaccine dose, which held 300 ug of mutant IDH1 20-mer peptide. Each astrocytoma in the donors was new, WHO grade 3 or 4, IDH1-mutant and ATRX-lost. These data belong to a study of a mutant IDH1 vaccine in newly diagnosed glioma. Across the study: Once 4-6 weeks had passed after radiotherapy alone, vaccination started, or it started with temozolomide cycles.

TCRdb's table, derived via immunoSEQ multiplex PCR, lists solely in-frame clones and lacks some. This sample has roughly 30,000 clones, with about 80% found just once. CDR3 length: 14 amino acids. Germline CDR1 reads WNHNN; CDR2 reads SYGVQD (reference sequence). J lost 0 bases, V lost 4 bases, and 3 bases had no gene match. The receptor was derived from a man aged 25-45 years with glioma. The chain is built from TRBV10-1 and TRBJ2-7, with 7 bases that match TRBD2. The sequences come from PBMCs, collected from a glioma patient whose treatment included an IDH1 peptide vaccine. The CDR3 loop is CASSGGGDSYEQYF. In nucleotides, the CDR3 is TGCGCCAGCAGTGGCGGGGGAGACTCCTACGAGCAGTACTTC.